Sequencing of this TCR beta chain was carried out in a study of T cell repertoires in cytomegalovirus infection. Across the study: Public TCR beta signature analysis indicated the presence of both CMV infection and matching HLA type. Study-wide findings and caveats: Ex vivo, HLA-C-restricted CMV-specific TCR beta clonotypes prevailed over the rest of the response.

TCRdb re-analysed the reads in MiXCR, keeping a single row per CDR3 protein. The sample holds over 100,000 distinct CDR3 sequences, around a tenth seen once. This clonotype was counted many times. Its antigen is not identified. The CDR3 has 18 residues. V was trimmed by 0 bases and J by 5 bases, leaving 22 bases between them. The V gene's germline CDR1 is SEHNR and CDR2 FQNEAQ (reference sequence). The sample was PBMCs, sequenced either directly or after in vitro stimulation (not recorded which). The chain employs TRBV7-9 and TRBJ2-5; D call uncertain. The TCR was taken from a human donor in good health (CMV status not recorded). Some clones in this sample may be carry-over from other donors' samples. The CDR3 sequence is CASSLAGSSPPSWETQYF. The CDR3 bases are TGTGCCAGCAGCTTAGCGGGGTCGAGCCCGCCTTCCTGGGAGACCCAGTACTTC.